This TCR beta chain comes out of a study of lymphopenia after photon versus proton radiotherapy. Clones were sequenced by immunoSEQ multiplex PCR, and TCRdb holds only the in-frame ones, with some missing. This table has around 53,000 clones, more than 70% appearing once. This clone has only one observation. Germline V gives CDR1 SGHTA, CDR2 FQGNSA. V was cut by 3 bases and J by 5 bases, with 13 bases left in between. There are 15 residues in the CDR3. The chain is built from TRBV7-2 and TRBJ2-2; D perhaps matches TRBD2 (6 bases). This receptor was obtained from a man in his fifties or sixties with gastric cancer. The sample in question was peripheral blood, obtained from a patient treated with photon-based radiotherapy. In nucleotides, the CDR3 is TGTGCCAGCAGCTTCAAAGGCCGGGAGACCGGGGAGCTGTTTTTT. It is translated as CASSFKGRETGELFF.